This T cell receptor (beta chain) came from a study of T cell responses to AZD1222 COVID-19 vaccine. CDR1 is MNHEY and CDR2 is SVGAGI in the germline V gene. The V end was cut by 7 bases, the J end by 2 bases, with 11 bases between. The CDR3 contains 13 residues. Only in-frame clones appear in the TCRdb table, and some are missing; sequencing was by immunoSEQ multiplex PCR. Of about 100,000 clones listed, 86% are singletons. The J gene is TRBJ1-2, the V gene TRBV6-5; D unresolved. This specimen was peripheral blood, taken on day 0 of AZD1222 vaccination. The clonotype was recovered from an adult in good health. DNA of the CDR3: TGTGCCAGCATACAGAGCTTAAACTATGGCTACACCTTC. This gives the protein CASIQSLNYGYTF.